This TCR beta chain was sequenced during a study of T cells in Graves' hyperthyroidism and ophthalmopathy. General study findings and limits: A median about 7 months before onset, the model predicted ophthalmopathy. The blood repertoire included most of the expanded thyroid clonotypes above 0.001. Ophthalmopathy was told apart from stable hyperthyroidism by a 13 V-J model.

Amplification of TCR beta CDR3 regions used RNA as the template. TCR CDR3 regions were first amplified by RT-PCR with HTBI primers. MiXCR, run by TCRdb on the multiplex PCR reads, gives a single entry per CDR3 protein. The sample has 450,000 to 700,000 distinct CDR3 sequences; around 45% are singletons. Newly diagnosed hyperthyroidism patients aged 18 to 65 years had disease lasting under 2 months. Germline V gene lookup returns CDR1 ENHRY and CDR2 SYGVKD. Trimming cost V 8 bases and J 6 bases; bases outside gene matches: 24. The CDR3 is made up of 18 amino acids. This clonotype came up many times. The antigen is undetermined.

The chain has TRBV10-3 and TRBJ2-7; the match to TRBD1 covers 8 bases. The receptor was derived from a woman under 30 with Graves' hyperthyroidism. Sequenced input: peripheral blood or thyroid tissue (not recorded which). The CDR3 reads CAIRSERSYAHRGVEQYF. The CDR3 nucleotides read TGTGCCATCCGCTCAGAACGTTCTTATGCGCACAGGGGGGTCGAGCAGTACTTC.